The clone carrying this TCR beta chain was observed a few times. What it binds is unknown. This table comes from immunoSEQ multiplex PCR, and its TCRdb copy is limited to in-frame clones, with some not included. This sample has tens of thousands of clones, with about 85% found just once. The entry originates in a study of OX40 agonist ivuxolimab in advanced cancers. The wider study: Age averaged 60 years (range about 20 to 79), and 70% to 85% were male. Three patients showed partial responses: one hepatocellular carcinoma and two cutaneous melanoma cases. Whole-study findings and limits: Researchers report that CD8+ T cells had, on average, more expanded clones than CD4+. Expanded peripheral T cell antigen specificity was not determined.

The V and J ends lost 2 bases and 3 bases, in that order; junction bases with no gene match: 7. The CDR3 consists of 18 residues. Germline V CDR1 and CDR2: LGHNA, YNFKEQ. This sequence joins TRBV4-2 and TRBJ2-3; 14 bases are a match to TRBD2. Source: CD4+ or CD8+ T cells sorted from blood, taken in a trial of the OX40 agonist ivuxolimab. The receptor's source is an adult with an advanced solid tumor such as melanoma, head and neck, liver or kidney cancer. CDR3 in DNA: TGTGCCAGCAGCCAAAGGTCCGGGACTAGCGGGAGTACAGATACGCAGTATTTT. It translates to CASSQRSGTSGSTDTQYF.